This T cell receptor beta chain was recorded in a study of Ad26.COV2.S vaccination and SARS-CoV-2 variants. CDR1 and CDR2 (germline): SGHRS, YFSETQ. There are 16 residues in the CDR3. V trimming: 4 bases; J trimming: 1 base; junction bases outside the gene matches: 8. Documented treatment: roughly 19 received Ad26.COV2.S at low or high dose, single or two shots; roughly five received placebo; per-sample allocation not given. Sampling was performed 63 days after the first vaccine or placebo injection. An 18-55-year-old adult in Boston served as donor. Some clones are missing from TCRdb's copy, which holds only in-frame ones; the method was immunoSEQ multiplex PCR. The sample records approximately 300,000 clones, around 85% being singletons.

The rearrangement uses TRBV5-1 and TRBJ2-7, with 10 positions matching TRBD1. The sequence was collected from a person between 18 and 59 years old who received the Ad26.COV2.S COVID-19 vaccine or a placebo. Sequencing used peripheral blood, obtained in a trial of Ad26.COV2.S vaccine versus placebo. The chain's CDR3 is CASSPQGQGISYEQYF. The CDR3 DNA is TGCGCCAGCAGCCCCCAGGGACAGGGGATTTCCTACGAGCAGTACTTC.